Listed here are 29 T cell receptor beta chains from one sample, sequenced in a study of T-cell reconstitution after alpha-beta-depleted transplantation in children. Unique molecular identifiers were incorporated into the prepared TCRbeta library. TCRdb reprocessed the PCR reads via MiXCR and lists one record per CDR3 protein. The repertoire holds 200,000 to 250,000 distinct CDR3 sequences, with 8% to 10% as singletons. Sequencing used PBMCs from the stem cell graft donor, obtained from the stem cell graft. These receptors were collected from a human donor who donated a stem cell graft to a child with acute lymphoblastic leukemia.

This chain joins TRBV5-1 and TRBJ1-6, with D perhaps TRBD1 (5 bases). CDR1 SGHRS and CDR2 YFSETQ come from the germline V gene. The CDR3 is 12 residues long. The germline V and J ends were trimmed by 4 bases and 11 bases, with 10 bases remaining between them. CDR3 coding DNA: TGCGCCAGCAGCCCGGGGGGGACACCCCTCCACTTT. This encodes CASSPGGTPLHF.

This clonotype was counted at least ten times. This rearrangement joins TRBV6-2 or TRBV6-3 to TRBJ2-1, with D possibly TRBD2 on 5 matching bases. The CDR3 contains 14 residues. Trimming pared 5 bases from V and 5 bases from J, leaving 13 bases between. CDR1 is MNHEY, CDR2 SVGEGT, per germline. In DNA, the CDR3 is TGTGCCAGCAGTACGGAGGAGTTCCACAATGAGCAGTTCTTC. Protein: CASSTEEFHNEQFF.

This clonotype has ten or more counts. The V and J genes are TRBV12-3 or TRBV12-4 and TRBJ1-3, with D hard to call. The CDR3 covers 13 residues. Trimming cost V 6 bases and J 3 bases, with 9 bases left between them. The CDR3, as DNA: TGTGCCAGCAGCTCGGATTATGGAAACACCATATATTTT. Its protein is CASSSDYGNTIYF.

This clonotype was seen only a few times. The chain is built from TRBV15 and TRBJ2-3, with D possibly matching TRBD1 (6 bases). V lost 6 bases to trimming and J lost 1 base, with 14 bases between them. CDR3 length: 15 residues. Germline V gene sequence: CDR1 LNHNV, CDR2 YYDKDF (reference sequence). This CDR3 reads CATSLQGSRTDTQYF. As DNA, the CDR3 is TGTGCCACCAGTCTTCAGGGGAGCCGCACAGATACGCAGTATTTT.

In its sample, this clonotype was seen many times. Germline is not matched at one junction end, which may reflect a read error. This chain uses TRBV28 with TRBJ1-1; the D gene is possibly TRBD1 (6 bases). Germline-derived CDR1 and CDR2 are MDHEN and SYDVKM. The length of the CDR3 is 13 residues. CDR3 sequence: CATWGAGDTEAFF. DNA of the CDR3: TGCGCGACCTGGGGGGCGGGGGACACTGAAGCTTTCTTT. Using reference TRBV28 and TRBJ1-1 for the parts outside the CDR3, the full variable domain is DVKVTQSSRYLVKRTGEKVFLECVQDMDHENMFWYRQDPGLGLRLIYFSYDVKMKEKGDIPEGYSVSREKKERFSLILESASTNQTSMYLCATWGAGDTEAFFGQGTRLTVV.

This clonotype occurred many times. The chain has TRBV20-1 and TRBJ2-3; 7 nucleotides line up with TRBD2. Germline loops: CDR1 DFQATT, CDR2 SNEGSKA (reference sequence). The CDR3 length is 14 residues. V lost 2 bases to trimming and J lost 1 base; unmatched junction nucleotides: 3. The CDR3 DNA sequence: TGCAGTGCTAGATACCGGGGGGGCACAGATACGCAGTATTTT. Residues: CSARYRGGTDTQYF.

This clonotype was counted at least ten times. This chain connects TRBV7-9 to TRBJ2-1; D not resolved. Trimming stripped 2 bases from V and 2 bases from J, with 7 bases between. The germline CDR1 and CDR2 sequences are SEHNR and FQNEAQ (reference sequence). The CDR3 is 14 amino acids. Here the CDR3 reads CASSLQDPYNEQFF. The CDR3 DNA is TGTGCCAGCAGCTTACAGGACCCCTACAATGAGCAGTTCTTC.

The chain has TRBV7-6 and TRBJ2-5; 8 bases are shared with TRBD2. The length of the CDR3 is 17 residues. The V segment lost 0 bases and the J segment 2 bases; nucleotides outside the gene matches: 8. Looked up from germline, CDR1 is SGHVS and CDR2 is FNYEAQ. The CDR3 bases are TGTGCCAGCAGCTTAGCGGGGCTTAGCGGGGCACAAGAGACCCAGTACTTC. Translation: CASSLAGLSGAQETQYF.

This clonotype was seen at least ten times. The genes are TRBV9 and TRBJ2-5; 9 nucleotides agree with TRBD2. The germline gives CDR1 SGDLS, CDR2 YYNGEE. With V trimmed by 2 bases and J by 1 base, 12 bases remained unmatched. The CDR3 covers 18 residues. The CDR3 DNA sequence: TGTGCCAGCAGCGTGGCCTTTTGGACAGCGGGGGGCCAAGAGACCCAGTACTTC. Amino acid sequence: CASSVAFWTAGGQETQYF.

This chain joins TRBV27 and TRBJ2-1; D might be TRBD2 (5 bases). Trimming removed 6 bases at V and 0 bases at J, with 12 bases between. The germline V gene encodes CDR1 MNHEY and CDR2 SMNVEV (reference sequence). The CDR3 is 15 residues long. CDR3 nucleotides: TGTGCCAGCAGACAAGAAGGGAGCTCCTACAATGAGCAGTTCTTC. As protein: CASRQEGSSYNEQFF.

This clonotype was seen a handful of times. The J gene is TRBJ1-1, the V gene TRBV9, with D hard to call. The CDR3 is 13 residues long. Germline V CDR1 and CDR2: SGDLS, YYNGEE. V dropped 3 bases and J dropped 1 base, with 7 bases sitting between them. The DNA for the CDR3 is TGTGCCAGCAGCGCCCACACGAACACTGAAGCTTTCTTT. Its protein product is CASSAHTNTEAFF.

This clonotype was counted at least ten times. The chain recombines TRBV11-1 with TRBJ1-5; 8 positions agree with TRBD1. The J segment lost 5 bases and the V segment lost 5 bases, leaving 2 bases of the junction unmatched. The CDR3 loop spans 13 amino acids. Germline V CDR1 and CDR2: SGHAT, FQDESV (reference sequence). Here the CDR3 reads CASSLTGDQPQHF. For the CDR3, the DNA is TGTGCCAGCAGCCTGACAGGGGATCAGCCCCAGCATTTT.

This chain links TRBV5-6 with TRBJ2-5; D gene ambiguous. Germline assignment: CDR1 SGHDT and CDR2 YYEEEE. The ends were cut back, 0 bases at V and 6 bases at J, with 12 bases in the middle. The CDR3 length is 14 residues. The CDR3 spells CASSLVAQPKTQYF. CDR3 sequence (DNA): TGTGCCAGCAGCTTGGTGGCTCAGCCAAAGACCCAGTACTTC.

The chain is built from TRBV7-9 and TRBJ2-7, with unresolved D. The CDR3 has 12 residues. Per the germline V gene, CDR1 is SEHNR and CDR2 is FQNEAQ (reference sequence). Trimming removed 3 bases at V and 3 bases at J, with 6 bases between. The CDR3 DNA follows: TGTGCCAGCAGCTTCGGTCTCTACGAGCAGTACTTC. Its protein product is CASSFGLYEQYF.

This clonotype was observed a few times. The chain is built from TRBV5-5 and TRBJ1-6, with D maybe TRBD1 (5 bases). The CDR3 has 15 residues. Germline V gene data show CDR1 as SGHKS and CDR2 as YYEKEE (reference sequence). Trimming removed 0 bases from V and 4 bases from J, with 8 bases in between. The DNA of the CDR3 is TGTGCCAGCAGCTTGGGCAGGGTTTATAATTCACCCCTCCACTTT. Translating gives CASSLGRVYNSPLHF.

V and J are TRBV7-8 and TRBJ2-7; 7 bases align to TRBD1. CDR3 size: 15 residues. The germline CDR1 and CDR2 sequences are SGHVS and FQNEAQ. The ends lost 0 bases at V and 6 bases at J; junction bases unmatched: 8. CDR3 DNA: TGTGCCAGCAGCTTAGCCCCCTCGACAGGGTTCGAGCAGTACTTC. Translation: CASSLAPSTGFEQYF.

This clonotype has just a few counts. CDR3 DNA: TGCGCCAGCAGCTTGTCAGGGGAGGGCACTGAAGCTTTCTTT. Protein sequence: CASSLSGEGTEAFF. This chain joins TRBV5-1 and TRBJ1-1; tentatively, D is TRBD1 (6 bases). Germline CDR1 SGHRS, CDR2 YFSETQ. V was clipped by 1 base and J by 4 bases, with 11 bases between them. The CDR3 covers 14 residues.

This clonotype was counted ten times or more. The rearrangement joins TRBV11-1 to TRBJ2-1, with 9 bases identical to TRBD2. The germline V gene has CDR1 SGHAT and CDR2 FQDESV (reference sequence). Germline trimming cut 4 bases from V and 3 bases from J; bases unmatched to any gene: 13. The CDR3 is made up of 18 amino acids. The CDR3 DNA follows: TGTGCCAGCAGCTCGCAGGGGCTAGCGGGGTATATCTACAATGAGCAGTTCTTC. Translated, it gives CASSSQGLAGYIYNEQFF.

This clonotype was detected a few times. The chain combines TRBV20-1 with TRBJ1-1; 9 bases are shared with TRBD1. V was pared by 0 bases and J by 3 bases, with 2 bases of the junction left unmatched. CDR3 length: 14 amino acids. From germline, CDR1 is DFQATT and CDR2 SNEGSKA (reference sequence). The CDR3 region is CSARDGQGHTEAFF. In DNA form, the CDR3 reads TGCAGTGCTAGAGATGGACAGGGGCACACTGAAGCTTTCTTT.

This clonotype came up a few times. The V and J genes are TRBV7-2 and TRBJ1-2; D ambiguous. Germline CDR1 SGHTA, CDR2 FQGNSA. The CDR3 contains 15 residues. V was trimmed by 1 base and J by 2 bases, leaving 11 bases between them. The CDR3 protein is CASSLGRGANYGYTF. The CDR3, as DNA: TGTGCCAGCAGCTTAGGTAGAGGCGCCAACTATGGCTACACCTTC.

This clonotype was seen only a few times. The chain uses TRBV7-2 and TRBJ2-7; 7 nucleotides match TRBD1. Germline V gives CDR1 SGHTA, CDR2 FQGNSA. Trimming removed 2 bases from V and 1 base from J; junction bases left unmatched: 8. This CDR3 contains 16 residues. CDR3 amino acids: CASSLTHRGNSYEQYF. The CDR3 DNA reads TGTGCCAGCAGCTTAACCCACAGGGGCAATTCCTACGAGCAGTACTTC.

The rearrangement links TRBV5-1 to TRBJ2-7, with D perhaps assigned TRBD1 or TRBD2 (5 bases each). Germline V gene data show CDR1 as SGHRS and CDR2 as YFSETQ. This CDR3 is built from 16 residues. Trimming took 1 base from V and 5 from J, leaving 19 bases between them. CDR3 bases: TGCGCCAGCAGCTTGACCCCGGGACCCCTAGGCCACGAGCAGTACTTC. It encodes CASSLTPGPLGHEQYF.

This clonotype was counted many times. The chain links TRBV11-2 to TRBJ1-5, with 8 positions matching TRBD1. This CDR3 is 18 amino acids long. The V gene end was trimmed by 5 bases and the J gene end by 1 base; junction bases not matched to a gene: 13. Per the germline V gene, CDR1 is SGHAT and CDR2 is FQNNGV. As DNA, the CDR3 is TGTGCCAGCAGCGCGACGGATTCAGGGGGCTGGAGCAATCAGCCCCAGCATTTT. Translating gives CASSATDSGGWSNQPQHF.

The genes are TRBV7-2 and TRBJ2-3; D remains unclear. The CDR3 sequence is 17 residues long. Germline lookup yields CDR1 SGHTA and CDR2 FQGNSA. V lost 3 bases, J lost 4 bases, and 20 bases lay in between. The CDR3 nucleotides are TGTGCCAGCAGCTTGGTAGTGGGTATACCCCAGTCAGATACGCAGTATTTT. It encodes CASSLVVGIPQSDTQYF. The variable domain in full, completed from reference TRBV7-2 and TRBJ2-3, reads GAGVSQSPSNKVTEKGKDVELRCDPISGHTALYWYRQSLGQGLEFLIYFQGNSAPDKSGLPSDRFSAERTGGSVSTLTIQRTQQEDSAVYLCASSLVVGIPQSDTQYFGPGTRLTVL.

This clonotype was counted at least ten times. This rearrangement joins TRBV6-5 to TRBJ2-5; D unresolved. CDR3 length: 13 amino acids. Trimming removed 6 bases at V and 0 bases at J, with 8 bases between. Per germline, CDR1 MNHEY and CDR2 SVGAGI. The chain's CDR3 is CASSKRYQETQYF. CDR3 sequence (DNA): TGTGCCAGCAGCAAAAGATACCAAGAGACCCAGTACTTC.

This clonotype was observed many times. Lacking the conserved final phenylalanine or tryptophan, this CDR3 likely reflects a read error. The limits of the CDR3 on the DNA are not certain, so only TCRdb's listed CDR3 is given. V and J are TRBV6-1 and TRBJ1-1. The CDR3 spans 10 residues, counting both ends. Germline assignment: CDR1 MNHNS and CDR2 SASEGT. The CDR3 is CASSARSPIL.

The gene calls are TRBV7-6 and TRBJ2-2; 7 bases align to TRBD1. V was clipped by 1 base and J by 4 bases; unmatched bases: 12. Germline CDR1 SGHVS, CDR2 FNYEAQ. The CDR3 runs 18 residues. CDR3 DNA sequence: TGTGCCAGCAGCTTAGTAACAGTCCAGGGACAGATCACCGGGGAGCTGTTTTTT. Translating it yields CASSLVTVQGQITGELFF.

This clonotype was counted ten times or more. The rearrangement uses TRBV4-2 and TRBJ2-2; D possibly corresponds to TRBD1 (5 bases). This CDR3 region has 17 residues. The germline V gene encodes CDR1 LGHNA and CDR2 YNFKEQ. Trimming took off 0 bases at V and 0 bases at J, with 11 bases between the two ends. CDR3 amino acids: CASSQEVQGANTGELFF. The CDR3 coding sequence is TGTGCCAGCAGCCAAGAGGTCCAGGGCGCGAACACCGGGGAGCTGTTTTTT.

V gene TRBV7-6 combines with J gene TRBJ2-3; perhaps TRBD1 as D (6 bases). The V gene's germline CDR1 is SGHVS and CDR2 FNYEAQ. The germline V and J ends were trimmed by 1 base and 4 bases, with 18 bases remaining between them. The length of the CDR3 is 17 residues. The CDR3 DNA follows: TGTGCCAGCAGCTTAGTGGTGTGGGGGCAAGCTTCAGATACGCAGTATTTT. Residues: CASSLVVWGQASDTQYF.